This TCR beta chain comes out of a study of control samples from healthy donors and cancer patients. The germline V and J ends were trimmed by 4 bases and 7 bases, with 17 bases remaining between them. The germline V gene has CDR1 MGHDK and CDR2 SYGVNS. The CDR3 totals 14 residues. Generated by immunoSEQ multiplex PCR, the TCRdb table keeps only in-frame clones and is missing some. The sample holds some 120,000 clones, about nine tenths seen once. The sample comprised blood. The V and J genes are TRBV25-1 and TRBJ2-7, with D hard to call. The sequence was collected from a man between 35 and 55 years old in good health. The CDR3: CASSAYPRVGEQYF. CDR3 DNA: TGTGCCAGCAGTGCATACCCAAGAGTGGGGGAGCAGTACTTC.